This T cell receptor beta chain is drawn from a study of cytomegalovirus exposure and HLA in healthy donors. Regarding the study as a whole: Another analysis was done later, and it associated 16,951 TCR beta sequences with HLA alleles at 0.05 false discovery rate.

This clone was counted a single time. Antigen unknown. CDR3 size: 17 residues. The germline V gene encodes CDR1 WSHSY and CDR2 SAAADI. After removal of 6 bases from V and 4 bases from J, the junction contained 6 bases not matched to a gene. Amplification used 60 Vbeta primers and 13 Jbeta primers. Generated by immunoSEQ multiplex PCR, the TCRdb table keeps only in-frame clones and is missing some. Seen here are over 150,000 clones, about four fifths observed once, and the top ten hold about 0.4%. This sequence originates from a boy between 2 and 10 years old in good health and CMV-seronegative. Sequenced sample: PBMCs. V is TRBV10-2 and J is TRBJ2-2; TRBD2 matches at 15 bases. CDR3 nucleotides: TGCGCCAGCAGCTTAGGACTAGCGGGAGGGGGCACCGGGGAGCTGTTTTTT. Translation: CASSLGLAGGGTGELFF.